There are a few counts of the clone carrying this TCR beta chain. The entry originates in a study of shared clonotypes between healthy human individuals. CDR1 is SGHRS, CDR2 YFSETQ, per germline. The V segment lost 2 bases and the J segment 6 bases; nucleotides outside the gene matches: 15. The CDR3 has 17 residues. Here immunoSEQ multiplex PCR was the method, and the copy in TCRdb shows in-frame clones only, minus some. The table lists hundreds of thousands of clones, roughly three quarters of them singletons. All donors were Caucasian adults living in Nashville, Tennessee. The TCR was taken from a woman aged 40 to 55 in good health. Some clones in this sample may be carry-over from other donors' samples. Specimen: PBMCs. V is TRBV5-1 and J is TRBJ2-3; 7 bases map to TRBD2. The chain's CDR3 is CASSLRGFGGSMDTQYF. The CDR3 coding sequence is TGCGCCAGCAGCTTACGGGGGTTTGGCGGGAGTATGGATACGCAGTATTTT.